Listed here are 17 T cell receptor beta chains from one sample, sequenced in a study of T cells in Graves' hyperthyroidism and ophthalmopathy. From RNA transcripts, TCR beta CDR3 regions were amplified. During a first-round RT-PCR of the TCR CDR3, the HTBI primer set was used. TCRdb used MiXCR to reprocess the multiplex PCR reads, holding one entry per CDR3 protein. The sample holds approximately 710,000 distinct CDR3 sequences; 17% are singletons and the top ten take 15%. Sequenced: blood. The receptors were sampled from a man aged 45-65 years with Graves' hyperthyroidism.

The table lists this clonotype with a few counts. The chain has TRBV6-1 and TRBJ1-1, with a tentative D call TRBD1 (6 bases). The CDR3 is 14 amino acids. Trimming shortened V by 6 bases and J by 4 bases, and 15 bases separated the two germline ends. The germline gives CDR1 MNHNS, CDR2 SASEGT. The CDR3 nucleotides read TGTGCCAGCAGCACCCTGGAGGGGGTCACTGAAGCTTTCTTT. This gives the protein CASSTLEGVTEAFF.

The chain combines TRBV10-3 with TRBJ2-3; 12 bases line up with TRBD2. Losses at the gene ends were 10 bases for V and 6 bases for J; bases not matched to a gene: 8. Germline CDR1 ENHRY, CDR2 SYGVKD. The CDR3 spans 14 residues. In DNA form, the CDR3 reads TGTGCCACGAAGACTAGCGGGAGTGGGGATACGCAGTATTTT. It specifies CATKTSGSGDTQYF.

This clonotype was recorded at least ten times. Here the CDR3 reads CASSLSRGGEQFF. The CDR3 DNA follows: TGTGCCAGCAGCCTATCTAGGGGGGGTGAGCAGTTCTTC. The chain employs TRBV11-2 and TRBJ2-1, with D tentatively TRBD2 (7 bases). Germline-derived CDR1 and CDR2 are SGHAT and FQNNGV. Trimming left V 5 bases short and J 9 bases short, with 14 bases between. This CDR3 region has 13 residues.

Regarding this clonotype: As the CDR3 is not closed by the conserved phenylalanine or tryptophan, this likely results from a read error. The J gene is TRBJ1-1, the V gene TRBV10-3, with D maybe TRBD1 (6 bases). V was shortened by 7 bases and J by 1 base, with 13 bases between the two germline ends. Germline V gives CDR1 ENHRY, CDR2 SYGVKD. CDR3 length: 14 amino acids. The chain's CDR3 is CAIMKTGPNTEAFL. The CDR3 DNA sequence: TGTGCCATCATGAAGACAGGACCGAACACTGAAGCTTTCCTT.

This clonotype was detected many times. The chain's CDR3 is CASSQGLAGENIQYF. DNA of the CDR3: TGCGCCAGCAGCCAAGGACTAGCGGGAGAAAACATTCAGTACTTC. The genes are TRBV4-1 and TRBJ2-4; 12 bases fit TRBD2. Germline CDR1 is MGHRA and CDR2 is YSYEKL. V lost 1 base, J lost 5 bases, and 0 bases stayed unmatched. The CDR3 loop spans 15 amino acids.

This chain uses TRBV11-2 with TRBJ2-4, with 7 bases lining up with TRBD2. This CDR3 region has 18 residues. CDR1 is SGHAT and CDR2 is FQNNGV in the germline V gene. The V and J ends lost 1 base and 5 bases, in that order; junction bases with no gene match: 14. The CDR3 DNA reads as TGTGCCAGCAGCTTAGGATCGGGCGGGAGCTCGGCCCAAAACATTCAGTACTTC. As protein: CASSLGSGGSSAQNIQYF.

This clonotype occurred many times. The chain joins TRBV7-3 to TRBJ2-3; D might be TRBD2 (6 bases). The CDR3 has 14 residues. Between the trimmed V and J ends, which lost 3 bases and 5 bases, there was a span of 12 bases. Germline V gene data show CDR1 as SGHTA and CDR2 as FQGTGA. The CDR3 bases are TGTGCCAGCAGCTTGGTGGGAGGTGTAGATACGCAGTATTTT. It yields the protein CASSLVGGVDTQYF.

The J gene is TRBJ2-1, the V gene TRBV20-1; D remains unclear. CDR1 and CDR2 (germline): DFQATT, SNEGSKA (reference sequence). The CDR3 contains 14 residues. Trimming removed 0 bases at V and 2 bases at J, with 8 bases between. CDR3: CSARDLIPYNEQFF. CDR3 bases: TGCAGTGCTAGAGATTTGATCCCCTACAATGAGCAGTTCTTC.

Ten or more counts support this clonotype. The rearrangement links TRBV30 to TRBJ1-1; D perhaps matches TRBD1 (6 bases). Germline assignment: CDR1 GTSNPN and CDR2 SVGIG (reference sequence). The CDR3 runs 13 residues. V lost 0 bases to trimming and J lost 1 base, with 6 bases between them. In DNA form, the CDR3 reads TGTGCCTGGAGTGTGGGGGCGAACACTGAAGCTTTCTTT. Protein product: CAWSVGANTEAFF.

This chain uses TRBV19 with TRBJ2-2, with unresolved D. CDR1 is LNHDA and CDR2 is SQIVND in the germline V gene (reference sequence). This CDR3 is 14 amino acids long. Trimming removed 5 bases at V and 9 bases at J, with 16 bases between. The CDR3 region is CASSVTISAWELFF. The CDR3, as DNA: TGTGCCAGTAGTGTGACAATTTCTGCCTGGGAGCTGTTTTTT.

This clonotype was detected a few times. The V gene is TRBV20-1, the J gene TRBJ1-5; D call uncertain. Trimming stripped 3 bases from V and 4 bases from J, with 16 bases between. This CDR3 region has 15 residues. Germline CDR1 reads DFQATT; CDR2 reads SNEGSKA (reference sequence). This chain's CDR3 is CSASPSGLWNQPQHF. The CDR3 DNA follows: TGCAGTGCTAGTCCGTCGGGGTTGTGGAATCAGCCCCAGCATTTT.

This clonotype came up a few times. The V gene is TRBV20-1, the J gene TRBJ2-2; possible D gene TRBD1, 6 bases. Germline lookup yields CDR1 DFQATT and CDR2 SNEGSKA (reference sequence). The V end lost 6 bases, the J end lost 8 bases, and 16 bases lay between the germline ends. The CDR3 has 13 amino acids. In DNA, the CDR3 is TGCAGTGCGGTTGGACAGTTTGGAGGGGAGCTGTTTTTT. This gives the protein CSAVGQFGGELFF.

This clonotype showed up many times. The chain joins TRBV12-3 or TRBV12-4 to TRBJ2-7, with 7 bases fitting TRBD1. Trimming cost V 5 bases and J 4 bases; bases outside gene matches: 8. This CDR3 spans 14 amino acids. Written as DNA, the CDR3 is TGTGCCAGCAGTGCGTCGGGACAGCTTTACGAGCAGTACTTC. It is translated as CASSASGQLYEQYF.

This clonotype was observed at least ten times. V usage is TRBV5-1 and J usage is TRBJ1-6, with TRBD1 as a possible D gene (5 bases). The CDR3 has 13 residues. Germline assignment: CDR1 SGHRS and CDR2 YFSETQ. Trimming removed 6 bases from V and 8 bases from J, with 12 bases in between. The CDR3 nucleotides are TGCGCCAGCACTCGGGGCGAGGATTCACCCCTCCACTTT. It specifies CASTRGEDSPLHF.

J is TRBJ1-1 and V is TRBV30; no clear D gene. The CDR3 runs to 13 residues. CDR1 and CDR2 from the germline V gene are GTSNPN and SVGIG (reference sequence). V gave up 7 bases and J gave up 0 bases, with 12 bases separating them. CDR3 sequence (DNA): TGTGCCTCGACTGCGGACGTGAACACTGAAGCTTTCTTT. This sequence encodes CASTADVNTEAFF. Combining the CDR3 with reference TRBV30 and TRBJ1-1 gives the whole variable domain SQTIHQWPATLVQPVGSPLSLECTVEGTSNPNLYWYRQAAGRGLQLLFYSVGIGQISSEVPQNLSASRPQDRQFILSSKKLLLSDSGFYLCASTADVNTEAFFGQGTRLTVV.

This clonotype was found a few times. The gene calls are TRBV10-2 and TRBJ2-5; 9 nucleotides line up with TRBD2. V dropped 10 bases and J dropped 5; count of bases not matched to a gene: 11. The CDR3 sequence is 14 residues long. The germline gives CDR1 WSHSY, CDR2 SAAADI. The CDR3 spells CATRAGGSAETQYF. The CDR3 DNA sequence: TGCGCCACTCGGGCGGGAGGGAGTGCGGAGACCCAGTACTTC.

There are a few counts of this clonotype. CDR3 coding DNA: TGTGCCAGCAGTTACTCCGGCGCTAGCTCCTACGAGCAGTACTTC. It yields the protein CASSYSGASSYEQYF. The chain links TRBV6-5 to TRBJ2-7, with D hard to call. V was pared by 0 bases and J by 0 bases, with 9 bases between. The CDR3 runs 15 residues. CDR1 and CDR2 (germline): MNHEY, SVGAGI.